This TCR beta chain was retrieved from a study of CD8 T cells in Susac syndrome. Trimming cost V 1 base and J 5 bases, with 12 bases left between them. This CDR3 region has 14 residues. CDR1 is SGHAT and CDR2 is FQDESV in the germline V gene (reference sequence). Sequencing of TCR beta, carried out with a high-throughput approach, was applied to CD8+ and CD4+ T cells from the blood. RNA in amounts of about 0.5 to 1 ug was reverse transcribed with random hexamers. TCRdb recomputed calls from the immunoSEQ multiplex PCR reads with MiXCR, one row per CDR3 protein. The table has a few hundred thousand distinct CDR3 sequences, approximately 95% seen once.

This chain uses TRBV11-1 with TRBJ2-7; tentative D call: TRBD1 (6 bases). The sequencing sample was made of CD4+ T cells from PBMCs. The TCR sequence derives from a human donor with multiple sclerosis. The CDR3 region has the DNA TGTGCCAGCAGCTTAGTCCCAGGGGCCAACGAGCAGTACTTC. It specifies CASSLVPGANEQYF.